This record covers a single TCR beta chain. Authors' processing steps: Amplification of reference gene primers provided the estimated nucleated cell counts. The data were produced by immunoSEQ multiplex PCR, yet TCRdb's version contains in-frame clones alone and is incomplete. The DNA was the basis for D and trimming; V, J and clone size are from that table. The sample has roughly 80,000 clones, around 77% seen once; the top ten hold about a tenth. These data come from a study of blood T cell repertoires in COVID-19. In the study overall: PBMCs, B-cell-depleted T cells, or T cells provided the cDNA or gDNA that made up the material.

The CDR3 sequence is 15 residues long. V was clipped by 0 bases and J by 5 bases, with 14 bases between them. Germline-derived CDR1 and CDR2 are SGHRS and YFSETQ. The chain is built from TRBV5-1 and TRBJ1-1; D unclear. Sequencing was performed on peripheral blood. The clonotype was recovered from a human donor in a cohort sampled during active COVID-19. CDR3 residues: CASSLGVGSRTEAFF. As DNA, the CDR3 is TGCGCCAGCAGCTTGGGCGTGGGCAGCCGGACTGAAGCTTTCTTT.